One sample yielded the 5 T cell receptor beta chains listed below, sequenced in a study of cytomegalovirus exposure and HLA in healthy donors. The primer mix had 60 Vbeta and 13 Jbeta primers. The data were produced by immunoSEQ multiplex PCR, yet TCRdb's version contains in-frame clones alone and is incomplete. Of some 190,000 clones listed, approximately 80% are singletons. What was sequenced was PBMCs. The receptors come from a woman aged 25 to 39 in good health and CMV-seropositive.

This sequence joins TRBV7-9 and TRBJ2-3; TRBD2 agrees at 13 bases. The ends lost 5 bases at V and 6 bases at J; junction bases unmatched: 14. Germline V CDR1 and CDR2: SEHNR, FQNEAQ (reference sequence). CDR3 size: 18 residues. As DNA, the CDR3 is TGTGCCAGCAGCCCCCCTCCGGGACTAGCGGGAACTACGGATACGCAGTATTTT. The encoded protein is CASSPPPGLAGTTDTQYF.

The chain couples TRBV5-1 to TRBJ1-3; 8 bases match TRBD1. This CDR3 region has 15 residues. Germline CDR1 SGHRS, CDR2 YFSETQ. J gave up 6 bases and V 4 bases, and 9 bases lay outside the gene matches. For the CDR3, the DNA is TGCGCCAGCAGCGCGGTCGCAGGGGGCGAAAACACCATATATTTT. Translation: CASSAVAGGENTIYF. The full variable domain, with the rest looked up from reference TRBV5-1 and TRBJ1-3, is KAGVTQTPRYLIKTRGQQVTLSCSPISGHRSVSWYQQTPGQGLQFLFEYFSETQRNKGNFPGRFSGRQFSNSRSEMNVSTLELGDSALYLCASSAVAGGENTIYFGEGSWLTVV.

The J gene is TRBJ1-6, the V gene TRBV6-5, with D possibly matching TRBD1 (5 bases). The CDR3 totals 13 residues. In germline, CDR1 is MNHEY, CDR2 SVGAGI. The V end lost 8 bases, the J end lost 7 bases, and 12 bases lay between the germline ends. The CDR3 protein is CASSQGGNSPLHF. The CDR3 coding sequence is TGTGCCAGCTCCCAGGGAGGAAATTCACCCCTCCACTTT.

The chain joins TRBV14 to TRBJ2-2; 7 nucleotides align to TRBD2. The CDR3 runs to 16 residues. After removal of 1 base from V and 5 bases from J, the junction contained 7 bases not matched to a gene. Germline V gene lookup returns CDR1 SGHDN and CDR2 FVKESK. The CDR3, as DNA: TGTGCCAGCAGCCAAGTGGGAGGGGCGCGGACCGGGGAGCTGTTTTTT. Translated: CASSQVGGARTGELFF.

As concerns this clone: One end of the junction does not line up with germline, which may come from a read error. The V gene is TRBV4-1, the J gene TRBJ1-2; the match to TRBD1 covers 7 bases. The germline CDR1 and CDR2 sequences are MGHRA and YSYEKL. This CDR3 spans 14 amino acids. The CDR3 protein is CASSQERGGDGYTF. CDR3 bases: TGTGCCAGCAGCCAAGAACGAGGGGGCGATGGCTACACCTTC.